This is a list of T cell receptor beta chains from one sample in a study of control samples from healthy donors and cancer patients. Some clones are missing from TCRdb's copy, which holds only in-frame ones; the method was immunoSEQ multiplex PCR. The data contain approximately 170,000 clones, around 89% of them singletons. Sequenced: blood. The receptors were gathered from a woman between 45 and 65 years old in good health. Both conserved end residues are part of each CDR3. D genes are given only for firm matches. Size is stated for part of the rows, as once, few or many counts, or as a class when the clone is expanded.

j_gene,d_gene,v_gene,abundance,len,CDR3nt,CDR3aa
TRBJ2-7,NA,TRBV7-2,NA,14,TGTGCCAGCAGCTTAGACAGGGCCTCCTACGAGCAGTACTTC,CASSLDRASYEQYF
TRBJ1-5,NA,TRBV7-2,NA,13,TGTGCCAGCAGCCGGGGTCCCAATCAGCCCCAGCATTTT,CASSRGPNQPQHF
TRBJ2-7,TRBD1,TRBV11-2,NA,14,TGTGCCAGCAGCTTGGGGACAGGGGCCTACGAGCAGTACTTC,CASSLGTGAYEQYF
TRBJ1-2,NA,TRBV7-3,NA,14,TGTGCCAGCAGCTCTCGGCCGATAGCCTATGGCTACACCTTC,CASSSRPIAYGYTF
TRBJ1-4,NA,TRBV25-1,NA,13,TGTGCCAGCAGCCCTCGCGGGTTAGAAAAACTGTTTTTT,CASSPRGLEKLFF
TRBJ1-4,NA,TRBV9,NA,15,TGTGCCAGCAGCTATTCGGGGGCAGGTAATGAAAAACTGTTTTTT,CASSYSGAGNEKLFF
TRBJ1-4,NA,TRBV7-2,NA,13,TGTGCCAGCATGAGGTCAACTAATGAAAAACTGTTTTTT,CASMRSTNEKLFF
TRBJ2-7,NA,TRBV10-3,NA,13,TGTGCCATCAGCCCGGATCCAGACTACGAGCAGTACTTC,CAISPDPDYEQYF
TRBJ1-2,TRBD1,TRBV19,few,13,TGTGCCAGTAGTCCCACGACAGGGTTTGGCTACACCTTC,CASSPTTGFGYTF
TRBJ2-1,TRBD2,TRBV7-2,NA,15,TGTGCCAGCAGACTTCTAGCGGGGCTCCACAATGAGCAGTTCTTC,CASRLLAGLHNEQFF
TRBJ2-7,TRBD1,TRBV6-5,NA,15,TGTGCCAGCAGTTACGAACAGGGGTCCCCCTACGAGCAGTACTTC,CASSYEQGSPYEQYF
TRBJ1-4,NA,TRBV10-1,NA,17,TGCGCGCCCCGGAACAGGCTCGACCTTTCAACTAATGAAAAACTGTTTTTT,CAPRNRLDLSTNEKLFF
TRBJ1-1,NA,TRBV15,NA,13,TGTGCCACCAGCAGAGACAGTAGGACTGAAGCTTTCTTT,CATSRDSRTEAFF
TRBJ2-2,NA,TRBV19,NA,14,TGTGCCAGTAAGGTGGGGGGGCACACCGGGGAGCTGTTTTTT,CASKVGGHTGELFF
TRBJ2-7,TRBD2,TRBV5-4,NA,17,TGTGCCAGCCGTACTGGGACTAGCGGGGGGTATACCGGAGAGCAGTACTTC,CASRTGTSGGYTGEQYF
TRBJ1-1,NA,TRBV27,once,11,TGTGCCAGCATCTTACAGGGTGAAGCTTTCTTT,CASILQGEAFF
TRBJ1-2,NA,TRBV3-1/TRBV3-2,NA,13,TGTGCCAGCAGCCAAGTGATTTCTGGTGGCTACACCTTC,CASSQVISGGYTF
TRBJ1-2,NA,TRBV10-3,NA,14,TGTGCCATCAGTGAGGCAGGTGAAACCTATGGCTACACCTTC,CAISEAGETYGYTF
TRBJ2-1,NA,TRBV5-1,NA,15,TGCGCCAGCAGCTCGGACAGTTCCTCCTACAATGAGCAGTTCTTC,CASSSDSSSYNEQFF
TRBJ2-5,NA,TRBV5-1,NA,14,TGCGCCAGCAGCTCGTCGGGACGCAAAGAGACCCAGTACTTC,CASSSSGRKETQYF
TRBJ2-5,TRBD1,TRBV5-6,NA,15,TGTGCCAGCGCATCCCCCAGGGGGTGGCAAGAGACCCAGTACTTC,CASASPRGWQETQYF
TRBJ1-3,NA,TRBV6-5,NA,15,TGTGCCAGCAGTTACTCTCTCCACTCTGGAAACACCATATATTTT,CASSYSLHSGNTIYF
TRBJ1-2,NA,TRBV29-1,NA,14,TGCAGCGTTGTTCTCGCGGGCGTCGGCTATGGCTACACCTTC,CSVVLAGVGYGYTF
TRBJ2-5,TRBD2,TRBV2,NA,15,TGTGCCAGCAGTGGGACGGGAGGCCGAGAGGAGACCCAGTACTTC,CASSGTGGREETQYF
TRBJ1-2,NA,TRBV28,NA,14,TGTGCCAGCAGCCTCCGCGGGGGCGCTTATGGCTACACCTTC,CASSLRGGAYGYTF
TRBJ2-1,NA,TRBV24-1,NA,15,TGTGCCACCAGTGATTTGGGGGGAAGGACCCGTGAGCAGTTCTTC,CATSDLGGRTREQFF
TRBJ2-7,NA,TRBV6-5,NA,14,TGTGCCAGCAGAGGGTTGGACGGCCCCTACGAGCAGTACTTC,CASRGLDGPYEQYF
TRBJ2-5,NA,TRBV4-1,NA,17,TGCGCCAGCAGCCAAGATACCTTTCGGTGGGGGCAAGAGACCCAGTACTTC,CASSQDTFRWGQETQYF
TRBJ2-7,TRBD2,TRBV15,few,13,TGTGCCACCAGCCCGGGACTAGCGAACGAGCAGTACTTC,CATSPGLANEQYF
TRBJ2-5,TRBD1,TRBV2,NA,17,TGTGCCAGCAGTGAAAGGTTGAGGGGGCGAGGGCAAGAGACCCAGTACTTC,CASSERLRGRGQETQYF
TRBJ1-2,NA,TRBV4-2,NA,15,TGTGCCAGCAGCCAAGTAACCGATGTTCACTATGGCTACACCTTC,CASSQVTDVHYGYTF
TRBJ2-6,TRBD2,TRBV4-1,NA,15,TGCGCCAGCAACGCGGGGGGCTCTGGGGCCAACGTCCTGACTTTC,CASNAGGSGANVLTF
TRBJ1-6,TRBD1,TRBV27,NA,15,TGTGCCAGCGTACGAGGGACAGGGCTCGGATCACCCCTCCACTTT,CASVRGTGLGSPLHF
TRBJ1-3,NA,TRBV29-1,once,13,TGCAGCGCGGACAGCCTCTCTGGAAACACCATATATTTT,CSADSLSGNTIYF
TRBJ1-5,NA,TRBV6-6,NA,15,TGTGCCAGCAGTGTTGGGGGGAATAGCAATCAGCCCCAGCATTTT,CASSVGGNSNQPQHF
TRBJ1-2,NA,TRBV6-5,NA,13,TGTGCCAGCACCCCGGGTGGCCACTATGGCTACACCTTC,CASTPGGHYGYTF
TRBJ2-1,TRBD1,TRBV5-4,NA,15,TGTGCCAGCAGCCCTACAGGGGGCACATACAATGAGCAGTTCTTC,CASSPTGGTYNEQFF
TRBJ1-5,NA,TRBV4-2,NA,14,TGTGCCAGCAGCCATCAGCAGGGCGATCAGCCCCAGCATTTT,CASSHQQGDQPQHF
TRBJ2-3,NA,TRBV5-1,once,12,TGCGCCAGCACCCCCGGGTCGGATACGCAGTATTTT,CASTPGSDTQYF
TRBJ2-5,NA,TRBV10-3,once,15,TGTGCCATCACCGGGCCGACTAGGGATCAAGAGACCCAGTACTTC,CAITGPTRDQETQYF
TRBJ1-2,NA,TRBV12-3/TRBV12-4,NA,13,TGTGCCAGCAGTCCGTCGACCTCCTATGGCTACACCTTC,CASSPSTSYGYTF
TRBJ2-7,NA,TRBV6-2/TRBV6-3,NA,13,TGTGCCAGCAGTTACGCGAGGACTTACGAGCAGTACTTC,CASSYARTYEQYF
TRBJ1-5,NA,TRBV19,NA,14,TGTGCCAGTAGTATTGCGGGTGGAGATTCGCCCCAGCATTTT,CASSIAGGDSPQHF
TRBJ1-5,TRBD1,TRBV24-1,NA,17,TGTGCCACCAGTCCGCCCCTAGAGGGACAGCATTATCAGCCCCAGCATTTT,CATSPPLEGQHYQPQHF
TRBJ1-1,TRBD1,TRBV19,NA,16,TGTGCCAGTAAACGGGACAGGGTACTTGTGAGGGCTGAAGCTTTCTTT,CASKRDRVLVRAEAFF
TRBJ2-7,NA,TRBV5-1,NA,14,TGCGCCAGCAGCCCTGAAAATCTTGTCGACGAGCAGTACTTC,CASSPENLVDEQYF
TRBJ1-6,NA,TRBV7-3,NA,16,TGTGCCAGCAGCCACAACTCCGGGGGGATAAGCTCACCCCTCCACTTT,CASSHNSGGISSPLHF
TRBJ1-1,NA,TRBV3-1/TRBV3-2,once,15,TGTGCCAGCAGCCTTTGGTTAGGGGCAGACACTGAAGCTTTCTTT,CASSLWLGADTEAFF
TRBJ2-1,TRBD2,TRBV5-4,NA,15,TGTGCCAGCAGCTTCGGACTAGCGGGAGAGGGTGAGCAGTTCTTC,CASSFGLAGEGEQFF
TRBJ2-6,NA,TRBV9,NA,20,TGTGCCAGCAGCGTAGCACGGGACAGCGGGCCTAGTCGTGGGGCCAACGTCCTGACTTTC,CASSVARDSGPSRGANVLTF
TRBJ1-3,NA,TRBV7-9,NA,14,TGTGCCAGCAGCCCGCCAGGGTTGGGTGACACCATATATTTT,CASSPPGLGDTIYF
TRBJ1-4,NA,TRBV27,NA,18,TGTGCCAGCAGTCCTCTCAGGGCGCCGGACCAACTTAATGAAAAACTGTTTTTT,CASSPLRAPDQLNEKLFF
TRBJ1-2,NA,TRBV28,NA,17,TGTGCCAGCAGCTCACTCGAGGGGGACCAAGGGCGCTATGGCTACACCTTC,CASSSLEGDQGRYGYTF
TRBJ2-5,NA,TRBV10-3,once,13,TGTGCCATCAGTTCGACGGGCCAAGAGACCCAGTACTTC,CAISSTGQETQYF
TRBJ2-2,TRBD1,TRBV29-1,NA,13,TGCAGCGTCGGGACAGTAAACACCGGGGAGCTGTTTTTT,CSVGTVNTGELFF
TRBJ1-5,NA,TRBV18,NA,14,TGTGCCAGCTCAACCGGTCTAGGAAATCAGCCCCAGCATTTT,CASSTGLGNQPQHF
TRBJ2-6,TRBD1,TRBV29-1,NA,18,TGCAGCGTTGGGGGAACAGGGGTCCCAATCTCTGGGGCCAACGTCCTGACTTTC,CSVGGTGVPISGANVLTF
TRBJ2-7,NA,TRBV11-2,NA,14,TGTGCCAGCAGCTTAGGGCGAGGTCCCTACGAGCAGTACTTC,CASSLGRGPYEQYF
TRBJ2-3,NA,TRBV19,NA,14,TGTGCCAGTAGTATTGAGGAGTCCGGGGGTACGCAGTATTTT,CASSIEESGGTQYF